This T cell receptor (beta chain) came from a study of regulatory T cells in long-lasting Graves disease. The overall study: For a period under 3 months, newly diagnosed Graves' patients had taken antithyroid drugs.

Library construction for TCR beta used iRepertoire HTBI primers and Arm-PCR of CDR3 regions. TCRdb re-derived calls from the multiplex PCR reads in MiXCR, one entry per CDR3 protein. The data contain 360,000 or so distinct CDR3 sequences, roughly 17% of them seen just once; the ten biggest clones take up roughly 30%. This clonotype was observed many times. The V end lost 6 bases, the J end lost 5 bases, and 14 bases lay between the germline ends. This CDR3 spans 14 amino acids. The time point here: newly diagnosed GD, antithyroid drugs for less than 3 months. Researchers made the TCR library from RNA that was extracted from PBMCs. These same data were also listed under a study on T cells in Graves' hyperthyroidism and ophthalmopathy.

This sequence was found in a man between 35 and 55 years old with Graves disease. The sample here was peripheral blood mononuclear cells (PBMCs), taken at new diagnosis, from a patient treated with antithyroid drugs. The chain couples TRBV12-3 or TRBV12-4 to TRBJ2-1, with D possibly being TRBD1 (5 bases). In nucleotides, the CDR3 is TGTGCCAGCAGCCCCGCCAGGGTCGACAATGAGCAGTTCTTC. Its translation: CASSPARVDNEQFF.